The clone carrying this T cell receptor beta chain was seen a handful of times. Its antigen is unknown. This record belongs to a study of beta chain features in type 1 diabetes. Study as a whole: Across every sample, about 110 million sorted cells were examined in total. Study observations and caveats: Insertion counts at VDJ junctions were lower in type 1 diabetes patients, who also showed more deletions there. Within the patient group, naive, central memory and Treg TCRB repertoires appeared more similar to each other than within healthy donors. Shortening that was moderate but significant affected the TCRB CDR3s of Type 1 diabetes patients in all four CD4+ subsets.

Trimming took 3 bases from V and 7 from J, leaving 23 bases between them. Germline V gene data show CDR1 as SGDLS and CDR2 as YYNGEE. The CDR3 is 17 amino acids. The authors reverse transcribed all of the isolated RNA, so sequencing captured expressed TCRB transcripts. Some clones are missing from TCRdb's copy, which holds only in-frame ones; the method was immunoSEQ multiplex PCR. The sample holds approximately 470,000 clones, roughly 31% seen once. The V gene is TRBV9, the J gene TRBJ2-1; D may be TRBD1 (7 bases). The sequence derives from a man between 18 and 29 years old in good health. Source material: naive CD4+ T cells from blood. This CDR3 is CASSADPLAQGGNEQFF. DNA of the CDR3: TGTGCCAGCAGCGCGGACCCTCTAGCTCAGGGGGGTAATGAGCAGTTCTTC.